What follows describes a single TCR beta chain. The CDR3 contains 18 residues. Looked up from germline, CDR1 is SGHVS and CDR2 is FQNEAQ. V shed 2 bases and J shed 6 bases, with 22 bases lying between them. This entry is derived from a study of OX40 agonist ivuxolimab in advanced cancers. The overall study: Head and neck, renal cell, melanoma or hepatocellular carcinoma were the cancers that dose-escalation patients had. Aged roughly 23 to 85 with a mean of about 63 years, they were under 85% male.

Repertoires were generated with immunoSEQ multiplex PCR, while TCRdb's copy carries only in-frame clones and drops some. The sample holds roughly 50,000 clones, roughly 89% seen once. The source material was CD4+ or CD8+ T cells sorted from blood, sampled in a trial of the OX40 agonist ivuxolimab. The receptor was derived from an adult with an advanced solid tumor such as melanoma, head and neck, liver or kidney cancer. V is TRBV7-8 and J is TRBJ1-4; a weak D match, TRBD1 (5 bases). The CDR3, as DNA: TGTGCCAGCAGCTTAAACTCGGTCTATACGGGGGGGGATGAAAAACTGTTTTTT. As protein: CASSLNSVYTGGDEKLFF.